The sequence of this T cell receptor (beta chain) was determined in a study of T cells expressing NK-cell markers. Broader study findings: The CD3+CD56-NKG2C+ fraction was also led by these clonotypes in a few donors. About 1.0-7.0% of CD8+ T cells in about 6 donors belonged to dominant NKG2C+ clonotypes.

UMIs accompanied the 5'RACE template switching by which TCR beta cDNA was made. With the 5' RACE reads reprocessed, TCRdb shows one record per CDR3 protein and no DNA. The sample includes 150,000 or so distinct CDR3 sequences. CDR3 length: 13 residues. Germline CDR1 SGHTA, CDR2 FQGTGA. For this clonotype: The antigen is not known.

The sequence came from a woman aged 45-60 years in good health. This rearrangement joins TRBV7-3 to TRBJ2-7. The specimen was blood T cells: a sorted CD56 or NKG2C T cell subset, CD4+ or CD8+ T cells, or bulk PBMC T cells (not recorded which). The CDR3 here is CASSLTILEEQYF.